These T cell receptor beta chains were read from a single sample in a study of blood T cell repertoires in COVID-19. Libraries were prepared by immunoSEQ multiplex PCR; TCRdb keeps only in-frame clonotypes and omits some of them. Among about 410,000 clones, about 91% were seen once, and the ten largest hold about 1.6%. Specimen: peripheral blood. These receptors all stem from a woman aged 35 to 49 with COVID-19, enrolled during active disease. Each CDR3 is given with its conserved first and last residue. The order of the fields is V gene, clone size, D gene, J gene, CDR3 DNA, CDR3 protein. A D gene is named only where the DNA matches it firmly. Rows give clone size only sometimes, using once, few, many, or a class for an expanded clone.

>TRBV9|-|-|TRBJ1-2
TGTGCCAGCAGGGACCAGACAGGCGGAGGCTACACCTTC
CASRDQTGGGYTF
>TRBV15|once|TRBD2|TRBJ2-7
TGTGCCACCAGCAAAACTAGCGGGAGGTCCTACGAGCAGTACTTC
CATSKTSGRSYEQYF
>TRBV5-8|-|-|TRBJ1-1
TGTGCCAGCAGCTTTTCGAGGGTAGTCGGCACTGAAGCTTTCTTT
CASSFSRVVGTEAFF
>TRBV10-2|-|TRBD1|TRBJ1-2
TGCGCCAGCAGGGCCGGGACAGGAACCTATGGCTACACCTTC
CASRAGTGTYGYTF
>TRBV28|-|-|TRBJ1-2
TGTGCCAGCAGTTTACAGGGCGACTATGGCTACACCTTC
CASSLQGDYGYTF
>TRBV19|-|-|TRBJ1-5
TGTGCCAGTAGTCCGAGGACAGTGTCAAATCAGCCCCAGCATTTT
CASSPRTVSNQPQHF
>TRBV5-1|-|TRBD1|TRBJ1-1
TGCGCCAGCACCGAGACAGGGGGCGCTTACACTGAAGCTTTCTTT
CASTETGGAYTEAFF
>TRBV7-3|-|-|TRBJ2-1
TGTGCCAGCAGCTTGACGAGGGGAGGTCACAATGAGCAGTTCTTC
CASSLTRGGHNEQFF
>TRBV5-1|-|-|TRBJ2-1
TGCGCCAGCAGCCGGACCCCTAGCGAGTCTAAGAATGAGCAGTTCTTC
CASSRTPSESKNEQFF
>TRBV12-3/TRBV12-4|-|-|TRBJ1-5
TGTGCCAGCAGTCCGTCCGGTCAGCCCCAGCATTTT
CASSPSGQPQHF
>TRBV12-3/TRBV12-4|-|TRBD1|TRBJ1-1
TGTGCCAGCACCCCGGAGACAGGGGCTGAAGCTTTCTTT
CASTPETGAEAFF
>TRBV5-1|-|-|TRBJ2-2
TGCGCCAGCAGTTCACCGTCGGGGGCCGGGGAGCTGTTTTTT
CASSSPSGAGELFF
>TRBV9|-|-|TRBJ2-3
TGTGCCAGCAGCGTAGCGCAGGGTACAGATACGCAGTATTTT
CASSVAQGTDTQYF
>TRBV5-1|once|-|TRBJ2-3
TGCGCCAGCAGCTCGACAGATACGCAGTATTTT
CASSSTDTQYF